Listed below are T cell receptor beta chains from one sample, sequenced in a study of shared clonotypes between healthy human individuals. Assay: immunoSEQ multiplex PCR; the TCRdb copy retains only in-frame clones and omits some. The sample has roughly 2.5 million clones, around 94% seen once. Material for sequencing was naive CD4+ T cells sorted from blood. The origin of the receptors is a man younger than 30 in good health. The CDR3 runs from the conserved cysteine through the conserved F or W. The D gene is left open where the match is weak. Clone size appears in some rows only: once, few, many, or a class for an expanded clone.

clone size,J gene,D gene,V gene,CDR3 protein,CDR3 DNA
.,TRBJ2-1,.,TRBV11-2,CASSLGPYNEQFF,TGTGCCAGCAGCCTAGGGCCCTACAATGAGCAGTTCTTC
.,TRBJ2-3,.,TRBV6-4,CASSDQITDTQYF,TGTGCCAGCAGTGACCAGATCACAGATACGCAGTATTTT
.,TRBJ2-4,TRBD1,TRBV6-1,CASSEWGQGSIAKNIQYF,TGTGCCAGCAGTGAATGGGGACAGGGCTCAATAGCCAAAAACATTCAGTACTTC
.,TRBJ1-2,.,TRBV7-9,CASSLASGPAEGGYTF,TGTGCCAGCAGCTTAGCCTCAGGGCCAGCCGAGGGAGGCTACACCTTC
.,TRBJ2-7,.,TRBV7-9,CASSSPPGYEQYF,TGTGCCAGCAGCTCCCCCCCGGGCTACGAGCAGTACTTC
.,TRBJ1-2,.,TRBV10-1,CASSDQDRPSGYTF,TGCGCCAGCAGTGACCAGGACAGACCCTCTGGCTACACCTTC
.,TRBJ1-4,.,TRBV7-2,CASSRGGPEEKLFF,TGTGCCAGCAGCCGGGGGGGCCCGGAGGAAAAACTGTTTTTT
.,TRBJ2-1,TRBD2,TRBV11-1,CASTLAGLAGGFNEQFF,TGTGCCAGCACCCTGGCGGGACTAGCGGGGGGCTTTAATGAGCAGTTCTTC
few,TRBJ1-1,.,TRBV5-6,CASSLVGVMNTEAFF,TGTGCCAGCAGCTTGGTTGGAGTCATGAACACTGAAGCTTTCTTT
.,TRBJ2-3,.,TRBV2,CASGPLTTSDTQYF,TGTGCCAGTGGACCTTTGACAACAAGCGATACGCAGTATTTT
.,TRBJ1-3,.,TRBV11-2,CASSFMVGTGNTIYF,TGTGCCAGCAGCTTTATGGTGGGGACTGGAAACACCATATATTTT
.,TRBJ2-1,TRBD2,TRBV6-5,CASSYIGTSGLEQFF,TGTGCCAGCAGTTACATCGGGACTAGCGGCCTTGAGCAGTTCTTC
.,TRBJ1-2,TRBD1,TRBV5-1,CASSLEAGGYGYTF,TGCGCCAGCAGCTTGGAGGCAGGGGGCTATGGCTACACCTTC
.,TRBJ2-7,.,TRBV27,CASSWTGSSYEQYF,TGTGCCAGCAGTTGGACCGGGAGCTCCTACGAGCAGTACTTC
.,TRBJ1-2,.,TRBV5-1,CASSLAEGYGYTF,TGCGCCAGCAGCTTGGCGGAGGGCTATGGCTACACCTTC
once,TRBJ1-6,.,TRBV5-4,CASSLVFGGGMNSPLHF,TGTGCCAGCAGCTTGGTTTTTGGGGGGGGGATGAATTCACCCCTCCACTTT
.,TRBJ2-6,.,TRBV19,CASMSPFSGANVLTF,TGTGCCAGTATGTCCCCATTCTCTGGGGCCAACGTCCTGACTTTC
.,TRBJ2-7,.,TRBV6-5,CASSLTVGYEQYF,TGTGCCAGCAGTTTGACAGTGGGCTACGAGCAGTACTTC
once,TRBJ1-3,.,TRBV13,CASSLLRHLSGNTIYF,TGTGCCAGCAGCTTACTCCGGCACCTCTCTGGAAACACCATATATTTT
.,TRBJ2-3,.,TRBV6-6,CASSNPPTDTQYF,TGTGCCAGCAGTAACCCCCCCACAGATACGCAGTATTTT
.,TRBJ1-5,.,TRBV9,CASSVGGLHQPQHF,TGTGCCAGCAGCGTAGGGGGGCTACATCAGCCCCAGCATTTT
.,TRBJ1-1,TRBD1,TRBV14,CASSSQGIEAFF,TGTGCCAGCAGTTCACAGGGGATTGAAGCTTTCTTT
.,TRBJ1-1,.,TRBV6-5,CASSRSGTEAFF,TGTGCCAGCAGTAGATCAGGGACTGAAGCTTTCTTT
.,TRBJ2-2,.,TRBV5-4,CASSPWGGRELFF,TGTGCCAGCAGCCCGTGGGGGGGCCGGGAGCTGTTTTTT
few,TRBJ2-7,TRBD2,TRBV4-3,CASSSAAAGGPYEQYF,TGCGCCAGCAGCTCGGCGGCGGCGGGAGGGCCATACGAGCAGTACTTC
.,TRBJ1-1,.,TRBV7-9,CASSFWGRNTEAFF,TGTGCCAGCAGCTTTTGGGGCAGGAACACTGAAGCTTTCTTT